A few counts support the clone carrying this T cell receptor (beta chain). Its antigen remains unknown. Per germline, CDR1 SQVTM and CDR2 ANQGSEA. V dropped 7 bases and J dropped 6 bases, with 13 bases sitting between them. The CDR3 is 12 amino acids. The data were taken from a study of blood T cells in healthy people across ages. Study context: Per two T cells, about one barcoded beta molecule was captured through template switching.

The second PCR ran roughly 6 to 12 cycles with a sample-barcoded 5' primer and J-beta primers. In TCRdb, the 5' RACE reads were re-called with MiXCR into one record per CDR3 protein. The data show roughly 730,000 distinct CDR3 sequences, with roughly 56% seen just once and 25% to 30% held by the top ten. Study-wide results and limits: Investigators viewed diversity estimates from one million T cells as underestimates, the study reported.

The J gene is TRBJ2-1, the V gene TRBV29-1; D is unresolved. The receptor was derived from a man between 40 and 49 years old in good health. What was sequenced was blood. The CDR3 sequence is CSARTPRNEQFF. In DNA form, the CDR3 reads TGCAGCGCCAGGACCCCGCGCAATGAGCAGTTCTTC.